Below are 4 T cell receptor beta chains sequenced from a single sample in a study of blood T cells in healthy people across ages. A J-beta primer mix and a sample-barcoded 5' primer were used in a second PCR of about 7 to 12 cycles. TCRdb analysed the 5' RACE reads with MiXCR anew, one entry per CDR3 protein. The data hold 550,000 to 800,000 distinct CDR3 sequences, with about 30% observed a single time. Specimen: blood. The receptors originated from an elderly woman in good health.

This clonotype has a handful of counts. This sequence joins TRBV20-1 and TRBJ1-1; a possible D gene is TRBD1 (5 bases). Germline values: CDR1 DFQATT, CDR2 SNEGSKA (reference sequence). The CDR3 is 15 amino acids. V lost 0 bases, J lost 1 base, and 12 bases lay in between. This chain's CDR3 is CSARDKRQGNTEAFF. The CDR3 DNA is TGCAGTGCTAGAGATAAGCGGCAGGGGAACACTGAAGCTTTCTTT.

The chain couples TRBV7-2 to TRBJ1-2, with TRBD1 matching 10 bases. This CDR3 spans 15 amino acids. V trimming: 1 base; J trimming: 6 bases; junction bases outside the gene matches: 5. Germline CDR1 and CDR2: SGHTA and FQGNSA. The CDR3 DNA reads as TGTGCCAGCAGCTTAGTCGGGACAGGGGATCATGGCTACACCTTC. Translated, it gives CASSLVGTGDHGYTF.

This clonotype was observed many times. The genes are TRBV6-2 or TRBV6-3 and TRBJ2-7; 8 nucleotides line up with TRBD1. Trimming at V came to 5 bases and at J to 7 bases, leaving 13 bases not matched to a gene. The length of the CDR3 is 15 residues. Germline loops: CDR1 MNHEY, CDR2 SVGEGT. The DNA of the CDR3 is TGTGCCAGCAGTCCCACTCGACAGGGGTCCCGGGAGCAGTACTTC. This gives the protein CASSPTRQGSREQYF.

The V call is TRBV20-1, the J call TRBJ1-5, with D maybe TRBD1 (6 bases). Per the germline V gene, CDR1 is DFQATT and CDR2 is SNEGSKA (reference sequence). V was clipped by 4 bases and J by 5 bases, with 21 bases between them. The CDR3 runs to 16 residues. The CDR3 nucleotides are TGCAGTGCTATCATCGAAGGGGGGGTCTGGGATCAGCCCCAGCATTTT. Translating gives CSAIIEGGVWDQPQHF.